The clone carrying this T cell receptor (beta chain) was counted at least ten times. Its matching antigen is unknown. Germline CDR1 is MNHEY and CDR2 is SVGEGT. V lost 6 bases and J lost 1, with 19 bases in between. This CDR3 is 16 amino acids long. This sample stems from a study of liver allograft versus peripheral blood T cells. Study information: Recipients' peripheral blood T cell receptor repertoires were compared with those in transplanted livers. Findings and limits, study-wide: A difference was reportedly observed between T cell receptor repertoires inside liver allografts and those in peripheral blood.

TCRdb itself ran the reads through MiXCR, one entry per CDR3 protein. The data show under 15,000 distinct CDR3 sequences, 15% to 20% seen once. The TCR was taken from a human patient who had a liver transplant. Some T cells may be graft donor cells. This sequence joins TRBV6-2 or TRBV6-3 and TRBJ2-7, with D perhaps given as TRBD1 or TRBD2 (6 bases each). The CDR3 loop reads CASREAPGAPSYEQYF. In nucleotides, the CDR3 is TGTGCCAGCAGAGAGGCTCCGGGGGCACCTTCCTACGAGCAGTACTTC.